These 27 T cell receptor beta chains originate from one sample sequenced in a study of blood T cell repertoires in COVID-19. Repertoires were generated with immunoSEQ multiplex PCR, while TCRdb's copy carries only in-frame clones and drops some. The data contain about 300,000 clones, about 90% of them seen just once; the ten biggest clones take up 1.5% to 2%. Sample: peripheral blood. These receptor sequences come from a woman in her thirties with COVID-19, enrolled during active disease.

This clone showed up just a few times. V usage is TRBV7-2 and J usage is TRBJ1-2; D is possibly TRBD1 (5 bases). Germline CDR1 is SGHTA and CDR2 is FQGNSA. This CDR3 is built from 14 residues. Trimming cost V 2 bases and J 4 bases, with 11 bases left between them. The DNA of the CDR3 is TGTGCCAGCAGCTTACGGACACGTACCTATGGCTACACCTTC. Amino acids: CASSLRTRTYGYTF.

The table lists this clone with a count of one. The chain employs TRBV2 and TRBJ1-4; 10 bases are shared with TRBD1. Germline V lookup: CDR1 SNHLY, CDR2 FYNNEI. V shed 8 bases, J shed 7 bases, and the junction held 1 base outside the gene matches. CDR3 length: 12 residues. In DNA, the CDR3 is TGTGCCAGCGGACAGGGGGGTGAAAAACTGTTTTTT. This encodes CASGQGGEKLFF.

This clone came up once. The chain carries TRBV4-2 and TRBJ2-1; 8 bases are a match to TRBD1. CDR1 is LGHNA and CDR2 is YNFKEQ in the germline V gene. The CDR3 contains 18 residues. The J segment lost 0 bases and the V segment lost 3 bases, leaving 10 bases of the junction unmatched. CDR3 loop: CASSQGIGTGSSYNEQFF. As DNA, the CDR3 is TGTGCCAGCAGCCAGGGAATAGGGACAGGCAGCTCCTACAATGAGCAGTTCTTC.

CDR3 DNA: TGTGCCACTAGACCGGGACTAGCAAGAGATACGCAGTATTTT. Translation gives CATRPGLARDTQYF. This chain joins TRBV10-3 and TRBJ2-3; the match to TRBD2 covers 9 bases. Losses at the gene ends were 10 bases for V and 5 bases for J; bases not matched to a gene: 10. This CDR3 contains 14 residues. Germline assignment: CDR1 ENHRY and CDR2 SYGVKD.

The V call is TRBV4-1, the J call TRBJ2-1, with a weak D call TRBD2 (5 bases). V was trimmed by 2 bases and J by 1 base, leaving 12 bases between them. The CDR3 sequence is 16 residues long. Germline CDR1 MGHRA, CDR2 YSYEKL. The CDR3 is CASSQIFRGSYNEQFF. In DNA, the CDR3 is TGCGCCAGCAGCCAAATCTTCCGGGGTTCCTACAATGAGCAGTTCTTC.

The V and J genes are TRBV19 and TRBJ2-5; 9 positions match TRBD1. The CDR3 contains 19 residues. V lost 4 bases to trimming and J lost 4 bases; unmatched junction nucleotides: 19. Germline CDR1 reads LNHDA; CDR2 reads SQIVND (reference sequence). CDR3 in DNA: TGTGCCAGTAGTACCCCGGGACAGGGCCCTGACTCTCAGGGAGAGACCCAGTACTTC. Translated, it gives CASSTPGQGPDSQGETQYF.

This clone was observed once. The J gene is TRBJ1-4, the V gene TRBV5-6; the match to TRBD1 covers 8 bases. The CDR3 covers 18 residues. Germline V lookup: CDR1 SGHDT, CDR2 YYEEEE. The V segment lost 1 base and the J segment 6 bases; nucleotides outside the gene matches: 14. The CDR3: CASSLWFGSDRAYEKLFF. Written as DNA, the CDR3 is TGTGCCAGCAGCTTGTGGTTCGGCTCGGACAGGGCGTATGAAAAACTGTTTTTT.

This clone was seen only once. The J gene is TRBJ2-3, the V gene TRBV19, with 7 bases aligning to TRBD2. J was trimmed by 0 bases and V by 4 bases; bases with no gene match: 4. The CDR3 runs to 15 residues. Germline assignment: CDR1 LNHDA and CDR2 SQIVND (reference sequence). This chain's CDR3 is CASSTSGTSTDTQYF. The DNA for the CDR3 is TGTGCCAGTAGTACTAGCGGAACTAGCACAGATACGCAGTATTTT.

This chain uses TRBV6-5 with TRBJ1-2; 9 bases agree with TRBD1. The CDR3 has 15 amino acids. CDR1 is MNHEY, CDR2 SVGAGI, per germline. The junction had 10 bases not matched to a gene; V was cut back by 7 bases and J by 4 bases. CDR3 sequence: CASTTTGGALYGYTF. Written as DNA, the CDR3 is TGTGCCAGCACCACCACAGGGGGCGCGCTCTATGGCTACACCTTC.

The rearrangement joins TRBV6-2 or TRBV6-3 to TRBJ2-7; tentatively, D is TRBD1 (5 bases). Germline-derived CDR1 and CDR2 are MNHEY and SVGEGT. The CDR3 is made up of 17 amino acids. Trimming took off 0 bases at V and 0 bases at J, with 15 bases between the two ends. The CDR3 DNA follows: TGTGCCAGCAGTTACTCGATCGCCAGGGCGCTCTCCTACGAGCAGTACTTC. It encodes CASSYSIARALSYEQYF.

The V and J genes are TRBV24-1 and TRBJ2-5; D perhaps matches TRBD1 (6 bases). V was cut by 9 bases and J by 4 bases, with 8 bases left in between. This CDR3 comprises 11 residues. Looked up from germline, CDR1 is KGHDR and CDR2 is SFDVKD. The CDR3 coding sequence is TGTGCCACCGGACAGCGAGAGACCCAGTACTTC. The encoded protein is CATGQRETQYF.

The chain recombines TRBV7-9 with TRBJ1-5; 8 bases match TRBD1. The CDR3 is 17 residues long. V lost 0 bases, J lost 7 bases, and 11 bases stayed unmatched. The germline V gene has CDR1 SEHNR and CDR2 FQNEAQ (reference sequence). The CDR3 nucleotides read TGTGCCAGCAGCTTAGCCGACGGGACAGGTAAGGGGCAGCCCCAGCATTTT. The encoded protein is CASSLADGTGKGQPQHF.

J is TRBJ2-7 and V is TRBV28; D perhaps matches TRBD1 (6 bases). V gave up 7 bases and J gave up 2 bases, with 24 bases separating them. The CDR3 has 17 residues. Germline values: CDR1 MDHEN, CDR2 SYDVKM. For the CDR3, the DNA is TGTGCCAGCACCCCAAGCGGTAGAGGCAGGGGAGCCTACGAGCAGTACGTC. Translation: CASTPSGRGRGAYEQYV.

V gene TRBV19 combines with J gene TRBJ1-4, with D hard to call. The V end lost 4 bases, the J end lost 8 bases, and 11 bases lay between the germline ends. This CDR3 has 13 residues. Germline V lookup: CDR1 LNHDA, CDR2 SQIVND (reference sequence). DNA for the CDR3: TGTGCCAGTAGTACCCGACATTTCGAAAAACTGTTTTTT. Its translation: CASSTRHFEKLFF.

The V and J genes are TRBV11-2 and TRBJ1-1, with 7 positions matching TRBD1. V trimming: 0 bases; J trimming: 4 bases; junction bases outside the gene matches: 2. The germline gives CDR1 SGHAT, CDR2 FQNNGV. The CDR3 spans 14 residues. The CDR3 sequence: CASSLEGTVTEAFF. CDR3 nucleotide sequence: TGTGCCAGCAGCTTAGAGGGGACAGTCACTGAAGCTTTCTTT.

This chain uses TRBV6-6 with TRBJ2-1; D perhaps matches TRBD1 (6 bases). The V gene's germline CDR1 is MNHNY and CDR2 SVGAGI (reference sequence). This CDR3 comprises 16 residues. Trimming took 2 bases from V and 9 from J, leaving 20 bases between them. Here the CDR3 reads CASSYSTGRPPSEQFF. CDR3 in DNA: TGTGCCAGCAGTTACAGTACAGGGCGTCCTCCCAGTGAGCAGTTCTTC.

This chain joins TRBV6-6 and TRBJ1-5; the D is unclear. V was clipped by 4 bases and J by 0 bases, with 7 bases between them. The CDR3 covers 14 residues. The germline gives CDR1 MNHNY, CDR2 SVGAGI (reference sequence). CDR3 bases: TGTGCCAGCAGTTTTACTGGTAGCAATCAGCCCCAGCATTTT. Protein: CASSFTGSNQPQHF.

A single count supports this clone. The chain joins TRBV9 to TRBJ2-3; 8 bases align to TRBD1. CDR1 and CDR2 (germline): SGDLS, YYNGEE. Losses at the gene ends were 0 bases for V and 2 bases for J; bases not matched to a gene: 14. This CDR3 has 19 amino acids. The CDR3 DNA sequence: TGTGCCAGCAGCGTAGGAGGGTACAGGGGGAGCGGTTTCACAGATACGCAGTATTTT. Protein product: CASSVGGYRGSGFTDTQYF.

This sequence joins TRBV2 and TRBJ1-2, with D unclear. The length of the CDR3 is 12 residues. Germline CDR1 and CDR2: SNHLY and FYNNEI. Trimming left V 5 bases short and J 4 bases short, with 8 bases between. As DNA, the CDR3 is TGTGCCAGCAGTCCCGGACTCTATGGCTACACCTTC. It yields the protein CASSPGLYGYTF.

Here the CDR3 reads CASSSSGGLTDTQYF. The CDR3 DNA sequence: TGTGCCAGCAGTTCCTCGGGGGGGCTTACAGATACGCAGTATTTT. This chain links TRBV28 with TRBJ2-3; TRBD2 aligns across 8 bases. The CDR3 has 15 amino acids. V lost 4 bases to trimming and J lost 3 bases; unmatched junction nucleotides: 6. The germline gives CDR1 MDHEN, CDR2 SYDVKM.

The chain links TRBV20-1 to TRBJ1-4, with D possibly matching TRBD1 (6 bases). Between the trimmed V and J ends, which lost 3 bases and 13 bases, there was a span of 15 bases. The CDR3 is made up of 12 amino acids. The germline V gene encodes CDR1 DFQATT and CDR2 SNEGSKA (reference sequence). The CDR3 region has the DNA TGCAGTGCTAGTGGGGGGCTACGAACACTGTTTTTT. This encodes CSASGGLRTLFF.

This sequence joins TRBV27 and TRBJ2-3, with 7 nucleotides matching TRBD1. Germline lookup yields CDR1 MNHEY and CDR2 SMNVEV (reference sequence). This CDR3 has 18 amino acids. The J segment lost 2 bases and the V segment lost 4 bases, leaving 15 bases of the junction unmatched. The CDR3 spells CASSSRLSWTGATDTQYF. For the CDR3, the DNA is TGTGCCAGCAGTTCACGGCTCTCCTGGACAGGAGCCACAGATACGCAGTATTTT.

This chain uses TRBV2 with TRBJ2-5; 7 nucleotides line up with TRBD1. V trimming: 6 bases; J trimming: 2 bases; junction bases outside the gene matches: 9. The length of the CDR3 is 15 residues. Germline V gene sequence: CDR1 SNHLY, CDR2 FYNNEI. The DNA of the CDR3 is TGTGCCAGCAGCGCCCACGACAGGGAACAAGAGACCCAGTACTTC. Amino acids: CASSAHDREQETQYF. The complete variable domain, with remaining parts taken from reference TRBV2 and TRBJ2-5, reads EPEVTQTPSHQVTQMGQEVILRCVPISNHLYFYWYRQILGQKVEFLVSFYNNEISEKSEIFDDQFSVERPDGSNFTLKIRSTKLEDSAMYFCASSAHDREQETQYFGPGTRLLVL.

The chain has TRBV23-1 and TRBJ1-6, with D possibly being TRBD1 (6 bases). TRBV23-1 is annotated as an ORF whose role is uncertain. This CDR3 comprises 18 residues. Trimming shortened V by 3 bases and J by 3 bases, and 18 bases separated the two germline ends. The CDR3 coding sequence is TGCGCCAGCAGTCAGGCCTCGGACAGTAGCAGCTATAATTCACCCCTCCACTTT. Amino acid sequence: CASSQASDSSSYNSPLHF.

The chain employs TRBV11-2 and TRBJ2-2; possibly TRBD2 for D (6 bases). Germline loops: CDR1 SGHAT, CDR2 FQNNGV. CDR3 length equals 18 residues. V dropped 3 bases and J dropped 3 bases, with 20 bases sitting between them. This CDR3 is CASSLNTWGGGDTGELFF. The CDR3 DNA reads TGTGCCAGCAGCTTGAATACCTGGGGTGGAGGGGACACCGGGGAGCTGTTTTTT.

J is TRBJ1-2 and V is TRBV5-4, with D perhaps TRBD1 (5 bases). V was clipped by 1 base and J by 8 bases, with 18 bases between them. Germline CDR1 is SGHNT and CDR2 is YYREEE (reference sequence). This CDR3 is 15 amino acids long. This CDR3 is CASSLSAGRMRGYTF. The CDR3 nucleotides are TGTGCCAGCAGCTTGAGCGCAGGGAGGATGCGCGGCTACACCTTC.

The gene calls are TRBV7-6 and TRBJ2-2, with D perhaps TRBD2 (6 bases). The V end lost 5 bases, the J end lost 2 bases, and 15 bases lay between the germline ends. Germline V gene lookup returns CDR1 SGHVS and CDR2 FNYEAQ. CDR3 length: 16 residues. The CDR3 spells CASSGGQILNTGELFF. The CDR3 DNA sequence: TGTGCCAGCAGCGGAGGGCAGATTCTTAACACCGGGGAGCTGTTTTTT.